The 26 T cell receptor beta chains listed next were all sequenced from one sample in a study of cytomegalovirus exposure and HLA in healthy donors. This PCR relied on a set of 60 Vbeta primers and 13 Jbeta primers. Repertoires were generated with immunoSEQ multiplex PCR, while TCRdb's copy carries only in-frame clones and drops some. The sample table sets out around 88,000 clones. Sequenced material: PBMCs. Source of these receptors: a girl aged 10 to 17 in good health and CMV-seropositive.

J is TRBJ1-5 and V is TRBV6-1, with TRBD1 as a possible D gene (5 bases). Germline CDR1 is MNHNS and CDR2 is SASEGT. The germline V and J ends were trimmed by 7 bases and 2 bases, with 9 bases remaining between them. The CDR3 covers 13 residues. CDR3 loop: CASIRDRNQPQHF. The CDR3 bases are TGTGCCAGCATCAGGGATCGCAATCAGCCCCAGCATTTT.

The J gene is TRBJ2-7, the V gene TRBV7-2; 11 positions agree with TRBD2. CDR3 length: 14 amino acids. V shed 7 bases, J shed 4 bases, and the junction held 6 bases outside the gene matches. Germline V gene lookup returns CDR1 SGHTA and CDR2 FQGNSA. CDR3 protein: CASKVSSGGYEQYF. Here the CDR3 DNA reads TGTGCCAGCAAGGTCTCTAGCGGGGGGTACGAGCAGTACTTC.

The gene calls are TRBV13 and TRBJ2-5, with D unresolved. This CDR3 has 13 residues. The germline CDR1 and CDR2 sequences are PRHDT and FYEKMQ (reference sequence). V was shortened by 3 bases and J by 5 bases, with 10 bases between the two germline ends. For the CDR3, the DNA is TGTGCCAGCAGCTTCCCGCCGGAGGAGACCCAGTACTTC. As protein: CASSFPPEETQYF.

To note about this clone: Compared with germline, one end of the junction differs, possibly owing to a read error. The V and J genes are TRBV7-2 and TRBJ1-1; tentatively, D is TRBD1 (5 bases). Germline CDR1 reads SGHTA; CDR2 reads FQGNSA. This CDR3 spans 17 amino acids. CDR3 DNA sequence: TGTGCCAGCAGCTTCAGGGCGAGGCAGGCCCCGAACGCTGAAGCTTTCTTT. It codes for CASSFRARQAPNAEAFF.

The chain uses TRBV4-1 and TRBJ2-2; perhaps TRBD2 as D (5 bases). There are 12 residues in the CDR3. V was shortened by 5 bases and J by 7 bases, with 8 bases between the two germline ends. Germline-derived CDR1 and CDR2 are MGHRA and YSYEKL. The CDR3 DNA reads TGCGCCAGCAGCAGGGAGAACGGGGAGCTGTTTTTT. This translates into CASSRENGELFF.

The CDR3 loop reads CASSLEVTGGFGYTF. For the CDR3, the DNA is TGTGCCAGCAGCCTTGAGGTGACAGGGGGTTTTGGCTACACCTTC. The chain is built from TRBV7-8 and TRBJ1-2, with TRBD1 matching 9 bases. Losses at the gene ends were 5 bases for V and 7 bases for J; bases not matched to a gene: 11. Germline V gene data show CDR1 as SGHVS and CDR2 as FQNEAQ. CDR3 length: 15 amino acids.

This chain links TRBV29-1 with TRBJ2-2; tentatively, D is TRBD1 (7 bases). Germline V CDR1 and CDR2: SQVTM, ANQGSEA. The CDR3 covers 14 residues. The germline V and J ends were trimmed by 0 bases and 4 bases, with 9 bases remaining between them. CDR3: CSVEDQGGTGELFF. CDR3 DNA: TGCAGCGTTGAAGATCAGGGGGGCACCGGGGAGCTGTTTTTT.

The chain combines TRBV19 with TRBJ2-3; TRBD2 matches at 13 bases. The germline gives CDR1 LNHDA, CDR2 SQIVND (reference sequence). The length of the CDR3 is 17 residues. V was clipped by 6 bases and J by 2 bases; unmatched bases: 8. CDR3 DNA sequence: TGTGCCAGTAGCATGCCGACTAGCGGGGGGCCCACAGATACGCAGTATTTT. Its translation: CASSMPTSGGPTDTQYF.

The gene calls are TRBV5-6 and TRBJ1-2; tentative D call: TRBD1 (6 bases). Trimming pared 0 bases from V and 4 bases from J, leaving 10 bases between. Germline CDR1 is SGHDT and CDR2 is YYEEEE. This CDR3 has 14 amino acids. The CDR3 bases are TGTGCCAGCAGCTTGGGGACAGTGAGCTATGGCTACACCTTC. Its translation is CASSLGTVSYGYTF.

About this clone: One end of the junction does not line up with germline, which may come from a read error. This same CDR3 is encoded by further DNA sequences in the sample. The chain has TRBV15 and TRBJ1-6; no definite D call. Germline lookup yields CDR1 LNHNV and CDR2 YYDKDF (reference sequence). This CDR3 spans 15 amino acids. The CDR3 is CATSRPRRGNSPLHF. In nucleotides, the CDR3 is TGTGCCACCAGCAGACCCCGACGAGGTAATTCACCCCTACACTTT.

Comments on this clone: The junction does not match germline at one end; this may be a read error. The chain employs TRBV13 and TRBJ2-7, with D possibly TRBD2 on 6 matching bases. The CDR3 length is 16 residues. Germline V gene sequence: CDR1 PRHDT, CDR2 FYEKMQ (reference sequence). CDR3 amino acids: CASSLGEAAAAYEQYF. The DNA of the CDR3 is TGTGCCAGCAGTTTAGGGGAGGCGGCGGCGGCCTACGAGCAGTACTTC.

The chain employs TRBV19 and TRBJ2-7; 10 nucleotides agree with TRBD2. V lost 1 base to trimming and J lost 4 bases; unmatched junction nucleotides: 10. The CDR3 contains 17 residues. Germline lookup yields CDR1 LNHDA and CDR2 SQIVND (reference sequence). CDR3 bases: TGTGCCAGTAGTATAGCGTCTAGCGGGGGACCCGGTTACGAGCAGTACTTC. Encoded protein: CASSIASSGGPGYEQYF. The full variable domain, completed using reference TRBV19 and TRBJ2-7, is DGGITQSPKYLFRKEGQNVTLSCEQNLNHDAMYWYRQDPGQGLRLIYYSQIVNDFQKGDIAEGYSVSREKKESFPLTVTSAQKNPTAFYLCASSIASSGGPGYEQYFGPGTRLTVT.

The J gene is TRBJ1-1, the V gene TRBV30, with a possible D match to TRBD1 (5 bases). The CDR3 consists of 11 residues. CDR1 and CDR2 from the germline V gene are GTSNPN and SVGIG (reference sequence). Trimming took off 2 bases at V and 7 bases at J, with 8 bases between the two ends. Here the CDR3 DNA reads TGTGCCTGGAGTAAAGGGGTTGAAGCTTTCTTT. As protein: CAWSKGVEAFF.

The rearrangement joins TRBV9 to TRBJ1-2; 9 bases are a match to TRBD1. Germline V gene lookup returns CDR1 SGDLS and CDR2 YYNGEE. The CDR3 loop spans 15 amino acids. Trimming took 0 bases from V and 3 from J; bases not matched to a gene: 3. DNA of the CDR3: TGTGCCAGCAGCGTAGGTGGGGACAGGGACTATGGCTACACCTTC. Translated: CASSVGGDRDYGYTF.

V gene TRBV18 combines with J gene TRBJ2-2, with a possible D match to TRBD1 (6 bases). The germline V gene encodes CDR1 KGHSH and CDR2 LQKENI. Trimming left V 4 bases short and J 6 bases short, with 15 bases between. The CDR3 sequence is 15 residues long. CDR3 in DNA: TGTGCCAGCTCACTTCCAATACAGGGACCCGGGGAGCTGTTTTTT. Translated: CASSLPIQGPGELFF. Using reference TRBV18 and TRBJ2-2 for the parts outside the CDR3, the full variable domain is NAGVMQNPRHLVRRRGQEARLRCSPMKGHSHVYWYRQLPEEGLKFMVYLQKENIIDESGMPKERFSAEFPKEGPSILRIQQVVRGDSAAYFCASSLPIQGPGELFFGEGSRLTVL.

The chain is built from TRBV4-3 and TRBJ2-1; D uncertain. Trimming took off 1 base at V and 7 bases at J, with 8 bases between the two ends. CDR1 LGHNA and CDR2 YSLEER come from the germline V gene. The CDR3 runs 13 residues. As DNA, the CDR3 is TGCGCCAGCAGCCAAGGGTGGCTGAATGAGCAGTTCTTC. Translated, it gives CASSQGWLNEQFF.

The genes are TRBV7-9 and TRBJ2-7; TRBD1 aligns across 7 bases. Germline CDR1 is SEHNR and CDR2 is FQNEAQ (reference sequence). This CDR3 region has 15 residues. The junction had 4 bases not matched to a gene; V was cut back by 2 bases and J by 0 bases. The CDR3 here is CASSLTAGGSYEQYF. The CDR3 coding sequence is TGTGCCAGCAGCTTAACGGCAGGGGGCTCCTACGAGCAGTACTTC.

V gene TRBV4-3 combines with J gene TRBJ1-6; D unclear. This CDR3 is 13 amino acids long. From germline, CDR1 is LGHNA and CDR2 YSLEER. V lost 4 bases to trimming and J lost 9 bases, with 10 bases between them. CDR3 DNA: TGCGCCAGCAGCCTTAATACCGGTTCACCCCTCCACTTT. Protein: CASSLNTGSPLHF.

The V call is TRBV28, the J call TRBJ1-1; D is perhaps TRBD1 (5 bases). The CDR3 is made up of 15 amino acids. Germline assignment: CDR1 MDHEN and CDR2 SYDVKM. Deletions cut 7 bases from V and 2 bases from J, with 17 bases between. CDR3 sequence: CASTIWGQKNTEAFF. The CDR3, as DNA: TGTGCCAGCACCATATGGGGCCAAAAAAACACTGAAGCTTTCTTT. Complete variable domain (other parts from reference TRBV28 and TRBJ1-1): DVKVTQSSRYLVKRTGEKVFLECVQDMDHENMFWYRQDPGLGLRLIYFSYDVKMKEKGDIPEGYSVSREKKERFSLILESASTNQTSMYLCASTIWGQKNTEAFFGQGTRLTVV.

The gene calls are TRBV2 and TRBJ1-5; D unresolved. Trimming shortened V by 7 bases and J by 6 bases, and 10 bases separated the two germline ends. CDR1 and CDR2 (germline): SNHLY, FYNNEI. This CDR3 has 12 amino acids. The CDR3, as DNA: TGTGCCAGCACGTTAGGCGGTCAGCCCCAGCATTTT. Its protein product is CASTLGGQPQHF.

The chain joins TRBV5-6 to TRBJ1-4; weak D call: TRBD1 (6 bases). From germline, CDR1 is SGHDT and CDR2 YYEEEE. This CDR3 is built from 18 residues. V lost 3 bases to trimming and J lost 3 bases, with 21 bases between them. CDR3 region: CASSSPGGGRGANEKLFF. The CDR3 coding sequence is TGTGCCAGCAGCTCGCCGGGGGGTGGCAGGGGAGCTAATGAAAAACTGTTTTTT.

The V and J genes are TRBV10-1 and TRBJ2-7; TRBD1 is a possible D gene (6 bases). The CDR3 is made up of 15 amino acids. Trimming removed 10 bases from V and 4 bases from J, with 23 bases in between. Germline CDR1 WNHNN, CDR2 SYGVQD (reference sequence). The chain's CDR3 is CATHTGQFLRYEQYV. CDR3 bases: TGCGCCACCCACACTGGACAGTTCCTGAGGTACGAGCAGTACGTC.

About this clone itself: A junction end diverges from the germline sequence, so it may reflect a read error. The chain links TRBV19 to TRBJ1-1; the D gene is possibly TRBD1 (6 bases). Per germline, CDR1 LNHDA and CDR2 SQIVND (reference sequence). This CDR3 has 15 amino acids. The CDR3: CASSLTPYWDTEDFF. The CDR3 region has the DNA TGTGCCAGTAGCCTTACCCCTTACTGGGACACTGAAGATTTCTTT.

The chain carries TRBV7-8 and TRBJ2-2; 8 nucleotides agree with TRBD1. Germline V CDR1 and CDR2: SGHVS, FQNEAQ. The CDR3 totals 15 residues. J gave up 4 bases and V 5 bases, and 6 bases lay outside the gene matches. CDR3 nucleotides: TGTGCCAGCAGCGGACAGGGCGGTTCCACCGGGGAGCTGTTTTTT. It specifies CASSGQGGSTGELFF.

The rearrangement uses TRBV7-9 and TRBJ1-1; TRBD1 matches 8 bases. This CDR3 has 13 residues. V lost 6 bases and J lost 4; bases outside the gene matches: 4. CDR1 and CDR2 (germline): SEHNR, FQNEAQ (reference sequence). The CDR3: CASRTTGGTEAFF. CDR3 DNA sequence: TGTGCCAGCAGAACCACAGGGGGCACTGAAGCTTTCTTT. The whole variable domain, remainder taken from reference TRBV7-9 and TRBJ1-1, is DTGVSQNPRHKITKRGQNVTFRCDPISEHNRLYWYRQTLGQGPEFLTYFQNEAQLEKSRLLSDRFSAERPKGSFSTLEIQRTEQGDSAMYLCASRTTGGTEAFFGQGTRLTVV.

The chain links TRBV7-6 to TRBJ2-5, with 9 bases that match TRBD2. This CDR3 region has 16 residues. J lost 6 bases, V lost 2 bases, and 10 bases had no gene match. Germline V lookup: CDR1 SGHVS, CDR2 FNYEAQ. CDR3 bases: TGTGCCAGCAGCTTACACGCGGCGGGGGGGTGGAAGACCCAGTACTTC. The encoded protein is CASSLHAAGGWKTQYF.